Presented here are 15 T cell receptor beta chains from one specimen sequenced in a study of T-cell memory formation after mild COVID-19. TCRdb re-called the 5' RACE reads through MiXCR, storing one row per CDR3 protein. The sample lists 300,000 to 400,000 distinct CDR3 sequences, 28% occurring once. Sequenced: PBMCs or a T cell subset sorted from them (not recorded which). All receptors come from an adult woman who had mild COVID-19 (a few samples of this study predate the infection). Cell type and time point are not known.

The chain combines TRBV5-6 with TRBJ2-1; TRBD2 matches 9 bases. With V trimmed by 2 bases and J by 4 bases, 13 bases remained unmatched. The CDR3 extends over 18 amino acids. CDR1 and CDR2 from the germline V gene are SGHDT and YYEEEE. CDR3 DNA: TGTGCCAGCAGCTTAGGGGCGCTAGCGGGATACGCATACAATGAGCAGTTCTTC. This codes for CASSLGALAGYAYNEQFF.

The chain is built from TRBV7-8 and TRBJ2-7; D may be TRBD1 (6 bases). CDR3 length equals 15 residues. CDR1 and CDR2 (germline): SGHVS, FQNEAQ. The V gene lost 1 base and the J gene lost 0 bases, with 10 bases spanning the gap. The CDR3 loop reads CASSLVGQLSYEQYF. The CDR3 DNA follows: TGTGCCAGCAGCTTAGTTGGACAGCTCTCCTACGAGCAGTACTTC.

This clonotype was detected only a few times. This chain joins TRBV3-1 and TRBJ2-5; perhaps TRBD2 as D (5 bases). Trimming took 4 bases from V and 12 from J, leaving 15 bases between them. Germline CDR1 and CDR2: LGHDT and YNNKEL (reference sequence). The CDR3 is 12 amino acids. The CDR3 nucleotides are TGTGCCAGCAGCCCCGGTGGAGGCGCGGAGTACTTC. Its protein product is CASSPGGGAEYF.

This clonotype was observed a handful of times. This chain joins TRBV5-1 and TRBJ2-1; no clear D gene. The germline V gene encodes CDR1 SGHRS and CDR2 YFSETQ. Trimming pared 0 bases from V and 4 bases from J, leaving 11 bases between. The CDR3 totals 15 residues. CDR3 sequence (DNA): TGCGCCAGCAGCTTGGATGCGGATTATTACAATGAGCAGTTCTTC. This encodes CASSLDADYYNEQFF. Combining the CDR3 with reference TRBV5-1 and TRBJ2-1 gives the whole variable domain KAGVTQTPRYLIKTRGQQVTLSCSPISGHRSVSWYQQTPGQGLQFLFEYFSETQRNKGNFPGRFSGRQFSNSRSEMNVSTLELGDSALYLCASSLDADYYNEQFFGPGTRLTVL.

This clonotype was recorded a few times. The chain recombines TRBV7-9 with TRBJ2-5, with TRBD2 matching 7 bases. The CDR3 is 17 residues long. Germline V lookup: CDR1 SEHNR, CDR2 FQNEAQ (reference sequence). J was trimmed by 0 bases and V by 5 bases; bases with no gene match: 12. CDR3 coding DNA: TGTGCCAGCAGCCCGCCGGGACTACCAATATACCAAGAGACCCAGTACTTC. Amino acids: CASSPPGLPIYQETQYF.

The J gene is TRBJ2-1, the V gene TRBV13; D is unclear. The V gene lost 5 bases and the J gene lost 6 bases, with 17 bases spanning the gap. Looked up from germline, CDR1 is PRHDT and CDR2 is FYEKMQ (reference sequence). This CDR3 is 15 amino acids long. CDR3 DNA: TGTGCCAGCAGCCCCCTGGGCCCCCGAAGCAATGAGCAGTTCTTC. Protein sequence: CASSPLGPRSNEQFF.

The genes are TRBV6-5 and TRBJ2-3; 10 bases match TRBD1. Germline values: CDR1 MNHEY, CDR2 SVGAGI. With V trimmed by 4 bases and J by 4 bases, 2 bases remained unmatched. CDR3 length equals 14 residues. The CDR3, as DNA: TGTGCCAGCAGTTGGACAGGGGGGGCAGATACGCAGTATTTT. Translating it yields CASSWTGGADTQYF.

The sample holds a few counts of this clonotype. The chain has TRBV7-2 and TRBJ2-1; 11 nucleotides match TRBD1. V lost 5 bases to trimming and J lost 6 bases; unmatched junction nucleotides: 12. The CDR3 has 17 amino acids. The V gene's germline CDR1 is SGHTA and CDR2 FQGNSA. DNA for the CDR3: TGTGCCAGCAGCCAAGGGACAGGGGGTATGGGGTCCAATGAGCAGTTCTTC. It is translated as CASSQGTGGMGSNEQFF. Together with reference TRBV7-2 and TRBJ2-1, the CDR3 gives the full variable domain: GAGVSQSPSNKVTEKGKDVELRCDPISGHTALYWYRQSLGQGLEFLIYFQGNSAPDKSGLPSDRFSAERTGGSVSTLTIQRTQQEDSAVYLCASSQGTGGMGSNEQFFGPGTRLTVL.

The rearrangement joins TRBV5-5 to TRBJ1-6; no clear D. Germline V gene data show CDR1 as SGHKS and CDR2 as YYEKEE (reference sequence). V shed 0 bases and J shed 8 bases, with 6 bases lying between them. The CDR3 is 13 residues long. The CDR3 spells CASSLAWDSPLHF. The CDR3 coding sequence is TGTGCCAGCAGCTTGGCCTGGGATTCACCCCTCCACTTT.

The chain joins TRBV28 to TRBJ2-7, with D unclear. V was trimmed by 6 bases and J by 3 bases, leaving 18 bases between them. The CDR3 spans 15 residues. The germline CDR1 and CDR2 sequences are MDHEN and SYDVKM. The CDR3 sequence: CASSILRTSLYEQYF. The CDR3 nucleotides read TGTGCCAGCAGCATCCTCCGAACCAGCCTCTACGAGCAGTACTTC.

This clonotype was found a few times. V is TRBV4-1 and J is TRBJ2-2, with D perhaps given as TRBD1 or TRBD2 (5 bases each). Trimming shortened V by 0 bases and J by 4 bases, and 15 bases separated the two germline ends. The CDR3 loop spans 17 amino acids. The germline CDR1 and CDR2 sequences are MGHRA and YSYEKL. The CDR3 spells CASSQELRQGATGELFF. The CDR3 DNA reads as TGCGCCAGCAGCCAAGAACTACGGCAGGGAGCCACCGGGGAGCTGTTTTTT.

This clonotype was observed a few times. The gene calls are TRBV4-1 and TRBJ2-1, with TRBD2 matching over 13 bases. From germline, CDR1 is MGHRA and CDR2 YSYEKL. CDR3 length equals 19 residues. J was trimmed by 8 bases and V by 3 bases; bases with no gene match: 16. The CDR3 DNA is TGCGCCAGCAGCCACTCGACTAGCGGGGGGCTCTCTCCTCCGGATGAGCAGTTCTTC. Its protein product is CASSHSTSGGLSPPDEQFF.

The sample holds a few counts of this clonotype. This chain connects TRBV20-1 to TRBJ1-1; 9 positions match TRBD1. Trimming at V came to 3 bases and at J to 5 bases, leaving 4 bases not matched to a gene. CDR3 length: 13 amino acids. Germline V gives CDR1 DFQATT, CDR2 SNEGSKA (reference sequence). CDR3 bases: TGCAGTGCTAGGGGGGACAGGGTGACTGAAGCTTTCTTT. Its protein product is CSARGDRVTEAFF.

This clonotype is a singleton in its sample. This chain links TRBV3-1 with TRBJ2-2, with 8 bases fitting TRBD1. The V and J ends lost 4 bases and 4 bases, in that order; junction bases with no gene match: 2. CDR1 and CDR2 from the germline V gene are LGHDT and YNNKEL (reference sequence). The CDR3 has 14 residues. In nucleotides, the CDR3 is TGTGCCAGCAGCCCGCAGGGGGCCACCGGGGAGCTGTTTTTT. Translating it yields CASSPQGATGELFF.

This clonotype was seen a handful of times. This sequence joins TRBV5-4 and TRBJ1-1, with D maybe TRBD1 (5 bases). CDR1 SGHNT and CDR2 YYREEE come from the germline V gene (reference sequence). The CDR3 consists of 15 residues. V dropped 0 bases and J dropped 1 base, with 10 bases sitting between them. Here the CDR3 DNA reads TGTGCCAGCAGCTTGGCCACAGGCAGGAACACTGAAGCTTTCTTT. It codes for CASSLATGRNTEAFF.